This T cell receptor beta chain was identified in a study of cytomegalovirus exposure and HLA in healthy donors. Germline V gene sequence: CDR1 MGHRA, CDR2 YSYEKL. The trim removed 3 bases at V and 2 bases at J, leaving 0 bases unmatched. The CDR3 has 14 residues. Study-wide results and limits: The study designated over 150 TCR beta chains cytomegalovirus-associated. An analysis was carried out later, and it reportedly showed fewer N-insertions in an Asian-associated ancestry cluster than the approximately 610-donor mean.

A remark on this clone: The antigen is undetermined.

The study ran its PCR with 60 Vbeta and 13 Jbeta primers. Clones were sequenced by immunoSEQ multiplex PCR, and TCRdb holds only the in-frame ones, with some missing. This listing includes about 130,000 clones. The sequence derives from a man aged 18-30 years in good health and CMV-seronegative. The chain combines TRBV4-1 with TRBJ1-5; 8 bases line up with TRBD1. Sequenced material: PBMCs. The CDR3 DNA sequence: TGCGCCAGCAGCCAGACAGGGGGCAATCAGCCCCAGCATTTT. Its translation: CASSQTGGNQPQHF.